The following is a T cell receptor beta chain sequence with its context. Its target is unknown. The data originate from a study of T-cell memory formation after mild COVID-19. General observations from the study: Pre-infection memory contained some responding clones, which suggested that cross-reactive memory had joined. A second wave expanding day 15 to 37 was CD4+-biased; contracting clones were balanced. SARS-CoV-2 specificity was not confirmed for second-wave clones peaking on day 37.

Trimming stripped 4 bases from V and 3 bases from J, with 13 bases between. The germline V gene encodes CDR1 LGHNA and CDR2 YSLEER. This CDR3 comprises 15 residues. Libraries for TCRalpha and TCRbeta carried sample barcodes and unique molecular identifiers via 5'RACE. A single record per CDR3 protein comes from TCRdb applying MiXCR to the 5' RACE reads. The sample records fewer than 700,000 distinct CDR3 sequences, about 20% being singletons. Sequencing was carried out using PBMCs or a T cell subset sorted from them (not recorded which). This chain connects TRBV4-3 to TRBJ2-1, with a possible D match to TRBD2 (6 bases). The receptor comes from an adult woman who had mild COVID-19 (a few samples of this study predate the infection). Cell type and time point are not known. The CDR3 is CASSLGRDFYNEQFF. CDR3 DNA: TGCGCCAGCAGCCTGGGACGGGACTTCTACAATGAGCAGTTCTTC.